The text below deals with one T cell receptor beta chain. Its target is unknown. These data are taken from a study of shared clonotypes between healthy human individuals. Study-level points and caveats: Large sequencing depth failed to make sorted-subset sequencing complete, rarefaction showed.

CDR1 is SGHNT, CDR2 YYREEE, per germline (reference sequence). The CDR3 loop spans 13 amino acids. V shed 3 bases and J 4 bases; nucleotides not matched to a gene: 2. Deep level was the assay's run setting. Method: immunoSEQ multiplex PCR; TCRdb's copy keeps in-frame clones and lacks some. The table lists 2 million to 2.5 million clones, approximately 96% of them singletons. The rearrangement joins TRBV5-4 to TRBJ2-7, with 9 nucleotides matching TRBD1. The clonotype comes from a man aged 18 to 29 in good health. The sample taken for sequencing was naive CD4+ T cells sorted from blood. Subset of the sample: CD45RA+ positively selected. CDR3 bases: TGTGCCAGCAGCTCTGGGACAGGGTACGAGCAGTACTTC. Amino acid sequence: CASSSGTGYEQYF.